This T cell receptor beta chain is drawn from a study of T cell changes during pregnancy in multiple sclerosis. Libraries were prepared by immunoSEQ multiplex PCR; TCRdb keeps only in-frame clonotypes and omits some of them. This sample carries fewer than 85,000 clones, 85% to 95% of them seen once, and the ten largest clones take about 2.8%. The germline CDR1 and CDR2 sequences are MRHNA and SNTAGT. The CDR3 has 15 amino acids. The TCR comes from a female donor in good health, enrolled as a control in a pregnancy study. V and J are TRBV6-4 and TRBJ2-5; 7 bases are shared with TRBD2. Near its end, the DNA agrees better with TRBJ2-7, so the J call may be wrong. This specimen consisted of peripheral blood, obtained in the third trimester of pregnancy. CDR3 nucleotide sequence: TGTGCCAGCAGTCCGATGGGGGGAGGGACCTACGAGCAGTACTTC. This encodes CASSPMGGGTYEQYF.